This passage covers 25 T cell receptor beta chains from one sample sequenced in a study of blood T cell repertoires in COVID-19 (TCRdb year 2020). Library creation used the immunoSEQ multiplex PCR assay. As stored in TCRdb, this immuneACCESS dataset retains in-frame rearrangements with V and J assigned. A fraction of the clones does not appear; measured against another copy, unresolved V genes explain less than half of the discrepancy, and the remainder lacks a known reason. For this sample there are hundreds of thousands of clones; around 90% appear just once. About 8.2% of the sample is held by the ten biggest clonotypes. Sample: peripheral blood. The receptors stem from a woman aged 45-65 years with COVID-19, enrolled during active disease.

The rearrangement links TRBV9 to TRBJ2-3, with a possible D match to TRBD2 (5 bases). The CDR3 extends over 15 amino acids. V was clipped by 6 bases and J by 0 bases, with 14 bases between them. Germline assignment: CDR1 SGDLS and CDR2 YYNGEE. CDR3 sequence: CASTPGGSSTDTQYF. Here the CDR3 DNA reads TGTGCCAGCACCCCAGGAGGATCTAGCACAGATACGCAGTATTTT.

J is TRBJ1-1 and V is TRBV6-1; D gene ambiguous. From germline, CDR1 is MNHNS and CDR2 SASEGT. There are 13 residues in the CDR3. Trimming took off 1 base at V and 3 bases at J, with 6 bases between the two ends. CDR3 nucleotide sequence: TGTGCCAGCAGTGAAGGGAGGGACACTGAAGCTTTCTTT. Translated, it gives CASSEGRDTEAFF.

This clone occurred a few times. The chain links TRBV28 to TRBJ1-6, with D perhaps TRBD1 (6 bases). Germline lookup yields CDR1 MDHEN and CDR2 SYDVKM. Trimming pared 5 bases from V and 7 bases from J, leaving 15 bases between. There are 15 residues in the CDR3. The CDR3, as DNA: TGTGCCAGCAGTCTCTGGGACATGTACAATTCACCCCTCCACTTT. Amino acids: CASSLWDMYNSPLHF.

This clone was picked up many times. This chain links TRBV10-1 with TRBJ1-2; TRBD1 is a possible D gene (5 bases). The CDR3 is made up of 13 amino acids. CDR1 is WNHNN and CDR2 is SYGVQD in the germline V gene (reference sequence). V was shortened by 3 bases and J by 4 bases, with 9 bases between the two germline ends. The CDR3, as DNA: TGCGCCAGCAGTGACAGGGTTGGCTATGGCTACACCTTC. It is translated as CASSDRVGYGYTF.

The rearrangement joins TRBV6-5 to TRBJ1-1; tentative D call: TRBD1 (6 bases). V lost 8 bases, J lost 4 bases, and 17 bases lay in between. From germline, CDR1 is MNHEY and CDR2 SVGAGI. The CDR3 consists of 14 residues. The DNA for the CDR3 is TGTGCCAGCGCCCGGGGAGGGGGGTTCACTGAAGCTTTCTTT. It encodes CASARGGGFTEAFF.

This clone was detected once. The rearrangement links TRBV11-3 to TRBJ2-3, with 7 nucleotides matching TRBD1. This CDR3 is 14 amino acids long. Trimming took 5 bases from V and 4 from J; bases not matched to a gene: 6. Germline lookup yields CDR1 SGHNT and CDR2 YENEEA. CDR3 sequence reads: CASSPRQGSDTQYF. The CDR3 nucleotides read TGTGCCAGCAGCCCCAGACAGGGCTCAGATACGCAGTATTTT.

The chain employs TRBV3-1 (or the pseudogene TRBV3-2) and TRBJ2-1, with 7 bases fitting TRBD2. V trimming: 1 base; J trimming: 4 bases; junction bases outside the gene matches: 13. Germline V lookup: CDR1 LGHDT, CDR2 YNNKEL (reference sequence). The length of the CDR3 is 18 residues. The CDR3 nucleotides are TGTGCCAGCAGCCAAGTAGAGCAGGGCGGGGGAGCTTACAATGAGCAGTTCTTC. It yields the protein CASSQVEQGGGAYNEQFF.

In DNA form, the CDR3 reads TGCGCCAGCAGCGAACTAGTAATCGCCGGGGAGCTGTTTTTT. It yields the protein CASSELVIAGELFF. The V call is TRBV4-1, the J call TRBJ2-2, with TRBD2 as a possible D gene (5 bases). Germline assignment: CDR1 MGHRA and CDR2 YSYEKL. The CDR3 is 14 amino acids. Trimming removed 5 bases from V and 6 bases from J, with 13 bases in between.

The chain has TRBV15 and TRBJ2-7; D perhaps matches TRBD2 (9 bases). V lost 1 base to trimming and J lost 5 bases, with 24 bases between them. The CDR3 extends over 18 amino acids. Germline V lookup: CDR1 LNHNV, CDR2 YYDKDF (reference sequence). In DNA, the CDR3 is TGTGCCACCAGCAGAGGCATGCGGGAGGGGCCAGGGGGCCACGAGCAGTACTTC. It is translated as CATSRGMREGPGGHEQYF.

The chain links TRBV30 to TRBJ1-1; D remains ambiguous. Germline CDR1 is GTSNPN and CDR2 is SVGIG (reference sequence). CDR3 length equals 13 residues. V shed 3 bases and J shed 0 bases, with 8 bases lying between them. CDR3 in DNA: TGTGCCTGGAGCTGGGCTCTGAACACTGAAGCTTTCTTT. Protein sequence: CAWSWALNTEAFF.

The count of this clone is one. The chain is built from TRBV19 and TRBJ1-3, with unresolved D. Trimming took 7 bases from V and 1 from J, leaving 23 bases between them. CDR1 and CDR2 (germline): LNHDA, SQIVND (reference sequence). This CDR3 spans 18 amino acids. The CDR3 loop reads CASMAPSQQRISGNTIYF. CDR3 in DNA: TGTGCCAGTATGGCCCCATCACAACAGAGAATATCTGGAAACACCATATATTTT.

This clone has only one observation. The chain employs TRBV27 and TRBJ1-5; weak D call: TRBD1 (6 bases). The CDR3 runs to 14 residues. CDR1 is MNHEY, CDR2 SMNVEV, per germline (reference sequence). V lost 5 bases to trimming and J lost 2 bases, with 10 bases between them. The CDR3 is CASSDRQGNQPQHF. The DNA for the CDR3 is TGTGCCAGCAGTGATAGACAGGGCAATCAGCCCCAGCATTTT.

The chain couples TRBV10-3 to TRBJ1-6, with 10 bases identical to TRBD1. The CDR3 is made up of 16 amino acids. The ends lost 5 bases at V and 10 bases at J; junction bases unmatched: 11. The germline CDR1 and CDR2 sequences are ENHRY and SYGVKD. In DNA form, the CDR3 reads TGTGCCATCAGTCCGGGACAGGGGTTCGCTTGGTCACCCCTCCACTTT. Its translation is CAISPGQGFAWSPLHF.

V gene TRBV6-4 combines with J gene TRBJ1-6; 9 nucleotides line up with TRBD1. This CDR3 comprises 14 residues. V shed 0 bases and J 11 bases; nucleotides not matched to a gene: 2. From germline, CDR1 is MRHNA and CDR2 SNTAGT. The CDR3 region is CASSDSDRGTPLHF. The CDR3 DNA sequence: TGTGCCAGCAGTGACTCGGACAGGGGAACACCCCTCCACTTT.

This clone was observed a few times. The chain has TRBV7-9 and TRBJ1-3, with D possibly matching TRBD1 (6 bases). Germline assignment: CDR1 SEHNR and CDR2 FQNEAQ (reference sequence). With 4 bases removed from V and 3 bases from J, the gap between germline ends came to 10 bases. The CDR3 sequence is 14 residues long. The CDR3 coding sequence is TGTGCCAGCAGCTCGGGGGGGCTTGGAAACACCATATATTTT. This encodes CASSSGGLGNTIYF.

The gene calls are TRBV5-1 and TRBJ1-6; 8 nucleotides agree with TRBD1. Germline CDR1 SGHRS, CDR2 YFSETQ. The CDR3 is 17 residues long. V was pared by 0 bases and J by 7 bases, with 9 bases of the junction left unmatched. As DNA, the CDR3 is TGCGCCAGCAGCTTGGAGCCGGGACAGGATAGGAATTCACCCCTCCACTTT. Protein sequence: CASSLEPGQDRNSPLHF.

CDR3 loop: CASKRTGGVNTEAFF. The CDR3 nucleotides read TGTGCCAGCAAAAGGACAGGGGGAGTGAACACTGAAGCTTTCTTT. This rearrangement joins TRBV6-4 to TRBJ1-1, with TRBD1 matching over 10 bases. The CDR3 loop spans 15 amino acids. Germline CDR1 reads MRHNA; CDR2 reads SNTAGT. The J segment lost 0 bases and the V segment lost 7 bases, leaving 5 bases of the junction unmatched.

V gene TRBV6-1 combines with J gene TRBJ2-1; D gene uncertain. Trimming pared 3 bases from V and 0 bases from J, leaving 9 bases between. CDR1 and CDR2 (germline): MNHNS, SASEGT. The CDR3 is made up of 15 amino acids. The CDR3 spells CASSDGSSSYNEQFF. The CDR3 region has the DNA TGTGCCAGCAGTGACGGGTCGAGCTCCTACAATGAGCAGTTCTTC.

The chain combines TRBV6-5 with TRBJ2-4; D is perhaps TRBD2 (5 bases). The CDR3 is 15 residues long. Trimming left V 6 bases short and J 1 base short, with 13 bases between. Germline V gene lookup returns CDR1 MNHEY and CDR2 SVGAGI. As DNA, the CDR3 is TGTGCCAGCAGCCCCATTCGAGGGGCCAAAAACATTCAGTACTTC. Amino acids: CASSPIRGAKNIQYF.

A remark on this clone: The same CDR3 also results from other DNA sequences found in this sample. This chain links TRBV5-1 with TRBJ2-2, with D possibly matching TRBD2 (6 bases). Trimming took 0 bases from V and 6 from J, leaving 12 bases between them. Looked up from germline, CDR1 is SGHRS and CDR2 is YFSETQ. The CDR3 totals 15 residues. The CDR3 DNA reads TGCGCCAGCAGCTTGGCCGGGGGAAGGGCCGGGGAGCTGTTTTTT. This gives the protein CASSLAGGRAGELFF. Together with reference TRBV5-1 and TRBJ2-2, the CDR3 gives the full variable domain: KAGVTQTPRYLIKTRGQQVTLSCSPISGHRSVSWYQQTPGQGLQFLFEYFSETQRNKGNFPGRFSGRQFSNSRSEMNVSTLELGDSALYLCASSLAGGRAGELFFGEGSRLTVL.

The chain uses TRBV6-5 and TRBJ1-2, with 10 bases aligning to TRBD1. The germline V gene encodes CDR1 MNHEY and CDR2 SVGAGI. J gave up 8 bases and V 4 bases, and 13 bases lay outside the gene matches. This CDR3 has 16 residues. The CDR3 DNA reads TGTGCCAGCAGTTCCCCCGGGACAGGGGAGATAAGCGGCTACACCTTC. Amino acid sequence: CASSSPGTGEISGYTF.

The chain employs TRBV9 and TRBJ1-2, with D unclear. The germline CDR1 and CDR2 sequences are SGDLS and YYNGEE. V gave up 4 bases and J gave up 8 bases, with 12 bases separating them. This CDR3 contains 12 residues. The CDR3 DNA is TGTGCCAGCAGCCCTTCGGAGGAAGGCTACACCTTC. Protein sequence: CASSPSEEGYTF.

V gene TRBV12-5 combines with J gene TRBJ1-1; possibly TRBD1 for D (5 bases). CDR3 length equals 14 residues. Germline loops: CDR1 LGHNT, CDR2 FRNRAP. Trimming left V 7 bases short and J 2 bases short, with 14 bases between. This CDR3 is CASARYGGNTEAFF. As DNA, the CDR3 is TGTGCTAGTGCCCGGTACGGGGGTAACACTGAAGCTTTCTTT.

The J gene is TRBJ2-1, the V gene TRBV29-1, with 10 nucleotides matching TRBD1. The ends lost 4 bases at V and 7 bases at J; junction bases unmatched: 4. The CDR3 consists of 13 residues. Germline loops: CDR1 SQVTM, CDR2 ANQGSEA. In nucleotides, the CDR3 is TGCAGCGTTGCGGACAGGGGGGCGAATGAGCAGTTCTTC. Protein sequence: CSVADRGANEQFF.

This sequence joins TRBV9 and TRBJ2-1, with 11 bases matching TRBD2. J was trimmed by 0 bases and V by 0 bases; bases with no gene match: 2. Germline V gene data show CDR1 as SGDLS and CDR2 as YYNGEE. The length of the CDR3 is 17 residues. The CDR3: CASSVDTSGSSYNEQFF. The CDR3 DNA is TGTGCCAGCAGCGTAGACACTAGCGGGAGCTCCTACAATGAGCAGTTCTTC.